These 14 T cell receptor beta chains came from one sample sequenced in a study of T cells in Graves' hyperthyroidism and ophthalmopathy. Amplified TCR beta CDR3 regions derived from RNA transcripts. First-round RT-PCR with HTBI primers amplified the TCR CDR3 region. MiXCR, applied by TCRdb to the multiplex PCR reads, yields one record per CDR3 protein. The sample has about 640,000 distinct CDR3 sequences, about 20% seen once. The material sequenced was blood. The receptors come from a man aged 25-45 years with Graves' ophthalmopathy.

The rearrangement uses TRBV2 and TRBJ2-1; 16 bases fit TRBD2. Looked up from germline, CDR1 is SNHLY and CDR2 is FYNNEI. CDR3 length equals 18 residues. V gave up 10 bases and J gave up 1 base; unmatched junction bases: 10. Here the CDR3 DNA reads TGTGCCACCCTATCGGGACTAGCGGGAGGGTTATCCTACAATGAGCAGTTCTTC. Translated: CATLSGLAGGLSYNEQFF. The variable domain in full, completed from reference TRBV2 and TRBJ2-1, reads EPEVTQTPSHQVTQMGQEVILRCVPISNHLYFYWYRQILGQKVEFLVSFYNNEISEKSEIFDDQFSVERPDGSNFTLKIRSTKLEDSAMYFCATLSGLAGGLSYNEQFFGPGTRLTVL.

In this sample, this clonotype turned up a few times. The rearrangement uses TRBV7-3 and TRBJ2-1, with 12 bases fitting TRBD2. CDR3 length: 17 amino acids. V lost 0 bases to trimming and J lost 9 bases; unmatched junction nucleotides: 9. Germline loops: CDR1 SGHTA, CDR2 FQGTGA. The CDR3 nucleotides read TGTGCCAGCAGCTTAACGGCTAGCGGGAGGGAGGGCGGTGAGCAGTTCTTC. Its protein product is CASSLTASGREGGEQFF.

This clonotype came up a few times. In DNA form, the CDR3 reads TGTGCCAGCAGCCCGGGGGGCCCCAATGAAAAACTGTTTTTT. Protein sequence: CASSPGGPNEKLFF. The chain uses TRBV11-2 and TRBJ1-4, with D perhaps matching TRBD1 (6 bases). The germline gives CDR1 SGHAT, CDR2 FQNNGV. V was shortened by 5 bases and J by 5 bases, with 12 bases between the two germline ends. There are 14 residues in the CDR3. Variable domain in full (rest from reference TRBV11-2 and TRBJ1-4): EAGVAQSPRYKIIEKRQSVAFWCNPISGHATLYWYQQILGQGPKLLIQFQNNGVVDDSQLPKDRFSAERLKGVDSTLKIQPAKLEDSAVYLCASSPGGPNEKLFFGSGTQLSVL.

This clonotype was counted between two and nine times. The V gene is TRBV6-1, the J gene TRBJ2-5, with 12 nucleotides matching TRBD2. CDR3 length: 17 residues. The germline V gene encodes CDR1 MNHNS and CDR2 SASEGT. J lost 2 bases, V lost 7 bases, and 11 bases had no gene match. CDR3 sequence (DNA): TGTGCCAGCAAGAGGGGACTAGCGGGCGACGGGCAAGAGACCCAGTACTTC. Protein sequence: CASKRGLAGDGQETQYF.

CDR3 nucleotide sequence: TGTGCCAGTAGTGCGGGACTATCCTACAATGAGCAGTTCTTC. The encoded protein is CASSAGLSYNEQFF. The chain joins TRBV19 to TRBJ2-1; 7 bases agree with TRBD2. Germline V gene sequence: CDR1 LNHDA, CDR2 SQIVND (reference sequence). With 5 bases clipped from V and 1 base from J, the junction kept 2 bases outside the gene matches. The CDR3 covers 14 residues.

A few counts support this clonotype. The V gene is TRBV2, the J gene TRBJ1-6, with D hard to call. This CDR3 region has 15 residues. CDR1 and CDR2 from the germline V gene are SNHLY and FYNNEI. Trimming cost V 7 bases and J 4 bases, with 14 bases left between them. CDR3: CASKSLPGYNSPLHF. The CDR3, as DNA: TGTGCCAGCAAGAGCCTCCCGGGATATAATTCACCCCTCCACTTT.

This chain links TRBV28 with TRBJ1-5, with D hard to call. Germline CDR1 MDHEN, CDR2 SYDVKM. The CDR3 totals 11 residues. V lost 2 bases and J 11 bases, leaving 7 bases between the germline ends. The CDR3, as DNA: TGTGCCAGCAGTTTAGAGCTGACCCAGCATTTT. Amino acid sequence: CASSLELTQHF. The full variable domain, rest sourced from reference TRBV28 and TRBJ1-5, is DVKVTQSSRYLVKRTGEKVFLECVQDMDHENMFWYRQDPGLGLRLIYFSYDVKMKEKGDIPEGYSVSREKKERFSLILESASTNQTSMYLCASSLELTQHFGDGTRLSIL.

The CDR3 loop reads CASSVEQGSGNTIYF. The CDR3 DNA follows: TGTGCCAGCAGCGTAGAGCAGGGCTCTGGAAACACCATATATTTT. The V and J genes are TRBV9 and TRBJ1-3; D possibly corresponds to TRBD1 (5 bases). This CDR3 is built from 15 residues. Trimming cost V 0 bases and J 0 bases, with 7 bases left between them. The germline CDR1 and CDR2 sequences are SGDLS and YYNGEE.

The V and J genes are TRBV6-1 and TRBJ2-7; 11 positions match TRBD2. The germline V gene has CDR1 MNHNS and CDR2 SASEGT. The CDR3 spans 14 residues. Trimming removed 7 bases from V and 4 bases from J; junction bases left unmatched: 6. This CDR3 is CASTETSGAYEQYF. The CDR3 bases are TGTGCCAGCACCGAGACTAGCGGGGCTTACGAGCAGTACTTC.

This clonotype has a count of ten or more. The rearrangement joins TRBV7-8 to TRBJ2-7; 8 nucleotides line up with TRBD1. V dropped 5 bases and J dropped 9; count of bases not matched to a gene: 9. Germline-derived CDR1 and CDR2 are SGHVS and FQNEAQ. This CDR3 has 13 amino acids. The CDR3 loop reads CASSLLGTGAQYF. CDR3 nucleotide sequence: TGTGCCAGCAGCCTCCTCGGGACAGGCGCGCAGTACTTC.

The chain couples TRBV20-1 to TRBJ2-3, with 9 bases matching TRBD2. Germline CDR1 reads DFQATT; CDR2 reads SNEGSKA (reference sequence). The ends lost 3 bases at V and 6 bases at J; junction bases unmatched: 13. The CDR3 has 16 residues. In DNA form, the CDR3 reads TGCAGTGCTAGCTCCCGGGCGGGAGGGGATGGGGATACGCAGTATTTT. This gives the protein CSASSRAGGDGDTQYF.

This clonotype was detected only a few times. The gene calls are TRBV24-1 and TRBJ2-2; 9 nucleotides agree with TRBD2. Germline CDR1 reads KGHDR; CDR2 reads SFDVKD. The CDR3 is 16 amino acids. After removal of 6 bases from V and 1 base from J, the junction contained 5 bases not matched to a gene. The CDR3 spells CATSPTAGGNTGELFF. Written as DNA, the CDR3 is TGTGCCACCAGTCCGACAGCGGGGGGGAACACCGGGGAGCTGTTTTTT.

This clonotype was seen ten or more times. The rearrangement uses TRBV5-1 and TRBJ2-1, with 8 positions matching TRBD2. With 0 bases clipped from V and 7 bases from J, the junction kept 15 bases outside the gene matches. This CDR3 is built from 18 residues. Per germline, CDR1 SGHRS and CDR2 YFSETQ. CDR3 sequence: CASSLGTPLAGGRNEQFF. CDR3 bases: TGCGCCAGCAGCTTGGGGACCCCACTTGCGGGAGGTAGGAATGAGCAGTTCTTC.

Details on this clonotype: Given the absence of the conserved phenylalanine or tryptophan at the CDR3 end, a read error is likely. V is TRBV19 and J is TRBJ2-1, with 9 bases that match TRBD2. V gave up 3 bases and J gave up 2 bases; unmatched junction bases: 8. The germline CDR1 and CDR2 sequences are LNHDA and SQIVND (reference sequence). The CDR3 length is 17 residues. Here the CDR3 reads CASSMASGGRAYNEQFS. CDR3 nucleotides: TGTGCCAGTAGTATGGCCTCCGGCGGGAGGGCCTACAATGAGCAGTTCTCC.